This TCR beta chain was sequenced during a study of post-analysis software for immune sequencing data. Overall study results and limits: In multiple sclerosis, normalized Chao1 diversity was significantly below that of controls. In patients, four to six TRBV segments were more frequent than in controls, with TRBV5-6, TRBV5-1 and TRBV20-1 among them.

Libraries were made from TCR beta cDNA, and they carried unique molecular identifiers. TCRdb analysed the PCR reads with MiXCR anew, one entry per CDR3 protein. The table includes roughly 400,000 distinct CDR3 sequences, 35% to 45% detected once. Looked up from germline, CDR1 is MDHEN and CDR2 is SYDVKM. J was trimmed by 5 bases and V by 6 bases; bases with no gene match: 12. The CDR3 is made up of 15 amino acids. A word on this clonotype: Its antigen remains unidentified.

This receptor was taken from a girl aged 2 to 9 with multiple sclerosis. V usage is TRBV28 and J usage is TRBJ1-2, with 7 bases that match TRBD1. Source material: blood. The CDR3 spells CASRLTGAETYGYTF. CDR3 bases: TGTGCCAGCAGACTAACAGGGGCCGAAACTTATGGCTACACCTTC.